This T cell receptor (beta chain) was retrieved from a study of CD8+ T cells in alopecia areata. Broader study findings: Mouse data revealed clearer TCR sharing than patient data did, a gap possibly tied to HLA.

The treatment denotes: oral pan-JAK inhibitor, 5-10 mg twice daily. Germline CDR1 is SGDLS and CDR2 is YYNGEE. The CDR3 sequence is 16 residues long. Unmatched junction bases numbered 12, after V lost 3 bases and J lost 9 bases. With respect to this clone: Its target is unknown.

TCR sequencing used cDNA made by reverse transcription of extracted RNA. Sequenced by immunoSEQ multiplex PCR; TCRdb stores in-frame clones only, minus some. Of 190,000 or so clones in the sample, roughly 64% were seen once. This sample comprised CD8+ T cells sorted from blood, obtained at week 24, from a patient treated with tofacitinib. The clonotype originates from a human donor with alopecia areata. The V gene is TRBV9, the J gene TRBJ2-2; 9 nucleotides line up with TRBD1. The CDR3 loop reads CASSEPGQGGPRELFF. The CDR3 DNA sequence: TGTGCCAGCAGCGAGCCGGGACAGGGCGGACCCCGGGAGCTGTTTTTT.